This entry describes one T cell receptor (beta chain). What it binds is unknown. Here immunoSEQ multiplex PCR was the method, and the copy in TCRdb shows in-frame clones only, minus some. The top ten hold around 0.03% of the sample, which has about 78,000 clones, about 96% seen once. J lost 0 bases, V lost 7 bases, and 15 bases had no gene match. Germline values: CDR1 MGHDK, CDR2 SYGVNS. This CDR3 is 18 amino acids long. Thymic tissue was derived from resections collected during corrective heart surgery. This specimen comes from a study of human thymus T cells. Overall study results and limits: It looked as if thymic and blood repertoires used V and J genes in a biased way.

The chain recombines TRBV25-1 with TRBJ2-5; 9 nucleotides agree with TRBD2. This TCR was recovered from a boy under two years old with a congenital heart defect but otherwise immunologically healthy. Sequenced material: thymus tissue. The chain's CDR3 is CASTTPGRLAGNQETQYF. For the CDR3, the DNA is TGTGCCAGCACTACACCCGGGCGGCTAGCGGGGAACCAAGAGACCCAGTACTTC.